The sequence of this T cell receptor beta chain was determined in a study of blood T cell repertoires in COVID-19. Looking at the study overall: Samples taken during acute and convalescent COVID-19 were collected in the United States, Italy and Spain.

The germline gives CDR1 LGHNT, CDR2 FRNRAP. The CDR3 totals 15 residues. With 1 base removed from V and 7 bases from J, the gap between germline ends came to 16 bases. In the source study's methods: Amplifying reference gene primers gave estimates of nucleated cell counts. Libraries were prepared by immunoSEQ multiplex PCR; TCRdb keeps only in-frame clonotypes and omits some of them. V and J calls and clone size are those listed in that table; D and trimming were worked out from the DNA. This table has about 130,000 clones, roughly four fifths appearing once. The V gene is TRBV12-5, the J gene TRBJ1-2, with a possible D match to TRBD1 (6 bases). The sample taken for sequencing was peripheral blood. This TCR was recovered from a man aged 35 to 55 with active or convalescent COVID-19. The CDR3 sequence is CASGLDLQGLAGYTF. For the CDR3, the DNA is TGTGCTAGTGGTTTGGACCTTCAGGGGTTGGCTGGCTACACCTTC.